This T cell receptor beta chain emerged from a study of blood T cell repertoires in COVID-19. Study background: Samples taken during acute and convalescent COVID-19 were collected in the United States, Italy and Spain. Sample material is recorded as cDNA or gDNA derived from T cells, B-cell-depleted T cells, or PBMCs.

Under the authors' procedure: The authors estimated nucleated cell counts from reference gene primer amplification. Some clones are missing from TCRdb's copy, which holds only in-frame ones; the method was immunoSEQ multiplex PCR. The V and J calls and clone size were taken over from that table, and D and trimming were inferred from the DNA. The repertoire holds some 39,000 clones, with 75% to 90% as singletons. V gave up 2 bases and J gave up 3 bases, with 14 bases separating them. This CDR3 has 15 amino acids. In germline, CDR1 is SGHTA, CDR2 FQGNSA. This clone has just one count. V usage is TRBV7-2 and J usage is TRBJ2-7, with a tentative D call TRBD2 (6 bases). The specimen sequenced was peripheral blood. The receptor was derived from a man in his sixties with acute or convalescent COVID-19. CDR3 amino acids: CASSLPDYGYYEQYF. The CDR3 region has the DNA TGTGCCAGCAGCTTACCGGACTATGGGTACTACGAGCAGTACTTC. Combining the CDR3 with reference TRBV7-2 and TRBJ2-7 gives the whole variable domain GAGVSQSPSNKVTEKGKDVELRCDPISGHTALYWYRQSLGQGLEFLIYFQGNSAPDKSGLPSDRFSAERTGGSVSTLTIQRTQQEDSAVYLCASSLPDYGYYEQYFGPGTRLTVT.